These 31 T cell receptor beta chains originate from one sample sequenced in a study of cytomegalovirus exposure and HLA in healthy donors (dated by TCRdb to the late 2010s). Libraries were made using the immunoSEQ multiplex PCR assay. A mixture of 60 forward primers for TCR Vbeta segments and 13 reverse primers for TCR Jbeta segments was used in the multiplex PCR. The source is immuneACCESS, and TCRdb retained only in-frame sequences with V and J called. Part of the clones is not carried over; for the studies checked, unresolved V genes explain less than half of this, and the remainder is unexplained. In all, the sample holds some 130,000 clones, and about two thirds of those were seen once. The ten largest clones represent 4.2% of the sample. Sequenced: PBMCs. The origin of the receptors is a man between 45 and 60 years old in good health and CMV-seropositive.

This clone has just a few counts. One end of the junction is discordant with germline, which a read error may explain. The chain couples TRBV5-5 to TRBJ1-2; 8 bases match TRBD1. Germline V gene sequence: CDR1 SGHKS, CDR2 YYEKEE (reference sequence). This CDR3 region has 16 residues. CDR3 sequence: CASSQDDPTGDYGYTF. The CDR3 bases are TGCGCCAGCAGCCAAGACGACCCGACAGGGGATTATGGCTACACCTTC.

The rearrangement links TRBV5-1 to TRBJ1-4; D is possibly TRBD1 (6 bases). The CDR3 runs to 15 residues. V lost 3 bases and J 5 bases, leaving 14 bases between the germline ends. CDR1 and CDR2 (germline): SGHRS, YFSETQ. The CDR3 loop reads CASSSGRTGNEKLFF. The CDR3 bases are TGCGCCAGCAGCTCAGGGCGTACAGGGAATGAAAAACTGTTTTTT.

A remark on this clone: Other DNA variants within this sample encode the same CDR3. The chain recombines TRBV27 with TRBJ2-1, with TRBD2 matching 10 bases. J was trimmed by 2 bases and V by 2 bases; bases with no gene match: 0. This CDR3 has 15 amino acids. The V gene's germline CDR1 is MNHEY and CDR2 SMNVEV (reference sequence). CDR3 region: CASSLLAGAYNEQFF. CDR3 in DNA: TGTGCCAGCAGTTTACTAGCGGGGGCCTACAATGAGCAGTTCTTC.

The CDR3 region has the DNA TGTGCCAGCAGCCCCGGGACAGGGTATGAAAAACTGTTTTTT. Translation: CASSPGTGYEKLFF. V and J are TRBV14 and TRBJ1-4, with 9 bases fitting TRBD1. The junction had 3 bases not matched to a gene; V was cut back by 4 bases and J by 6 bases. Germline assignment: CDR1 SGHDN and CDR2 FVKESK. CDR3 size: 14 residues.

The CDR3 protein is CSVTGANSNEKLFF. CDR3 sequence (DNA): TGCAGCGTTACAGGGGCCAATTCTAATGAAAAACTGTTTTTT. V usage is TRBV29-1 and J usage is TRBJ1-4; 7 bases fit TRBD1. The length of the CDR3 is 14 residues. Germline V gene lookup returns CDR1 SQVTM and CDR2 ANQGSEA. Trimming at V came to 5 bases and at J to 3 bases, leaving 6 bases not matched to a gene.

The chain couples TRBV7-6 to TRBJ1-2, with no clear D. CDR3 size: 16 residues. CDR1 SGHVS and CDR2 FNYEAQ come from the germline V gene. V lost 1 base and J lost 5, with 17 bases in between. The CDR3 sequence is CASSLGSPTSVYGYTF. The CDR3, as DNA: TGTGCCAGCAGCTTAGGGTCCCCTACCTCGGTATATGGCTACACCTTC.

The rearrangement joins TRBV25-1 to TRBJ1-5; perhaps TRBD1 as D (5 bases). Trimming took 3 bases from V and 4 from J, leaving 10 bases between them. CDR1 is MGHDK and CDR2 is SYGVNS in the germline V gene. The CDR3 is 14 amino acids. The CDR3 region is CASSDRRENQPQHF. CDR3 nucleotides: TGTGCCAGCAGTGACCGCAGGGAAAATCAGCCCCAGCATTTT.

The chain uses TRBV6-1 and TRBJ1-1, with TRBD1 as a possible D gene (5 bases). The V end was cut by 7 bases, the J end by 4 bases, with 10 bases between. This CDR3 region has 12 residues. Germline lookup yields CDR1 MNHNS and CDR2 SASEGT. The DNA for the CDR3 is TGTGCCAGCAAATGGGGCGCCACTGAAGCTTTCTTT. This encodes CASKWGATEAFF.

The genes are TRBV18 and TRBJ1-1, with a possible D match to TRBD1 (6 bases). Trimming removed 3 bases from V and 0 bases from J, with 11 bases in between. Per the germline V gene, CDR1 is KGHSH and CDR2 is LQKENI. The length of the CDR3 is 15 residues. CDR3 DNA sequence: TGTGCCAGCTCACCCAGGGGCCTCATGAACACTGAAGCTTTCTTT. Its translation: CASSPRGLMNTEAFF. Full variable domain (remainder filled in from reference TRBV18 and TRBJ1-1): NAGVMQNPRHLVRRRGQEARLRCSPMKGHSHVYWYRQLPEEGLKFMVYLQKENIIDESGMPKERFSAEFPKEGPSILRIQQVVRGDSAAYFCASSPRGLMNTEAFFGQGTRLTVV.

As DNA, the CDR3 is TGTGCCAGCAGCGTCGACGGGCTGGGGGGCGGGGAGCTGTTTTTT. Translation: CASSVDGLGGGELFF. J is TRBJ2-2 and V is TRBV9; weak D call: TRBD2 (6 bases). V was shortened by 2 bases and J by 7 bases, with 15 bases between the two germline ends. CDR3 length: 15 amino acids. Germline V gene lookup returns CDR1 SGDLS and CDR2 YYNGEE.

This chain connects TRBV4-1 to TRBJ1-5, with unresolved D. Trimming removed 1 base at V and 2 bases at J, with 12 bases between. This CDR3 comprises 16 residues. CDR1 and CDR2 (germline): MGHRA, YSYEKL. The DNA of the CDR3 is TGCGCCAGCAGCCAAGGGTTTAAGTCAGGCAATCAGCCCCAGCATTTT. Amino acid sequence: CASSQGFKSGNQPQHF.

With respect to this clone: The same CDR3 can be traced to other DNA sequences in this sample. The chain carries TRBV18 and TRBJ1-4, with D unresolved. Deletions cut 3 bases from V and 4 bases from J, with 6 bases between. The germline gives CDR1 KGHSH, CDR2 LQKENI. The CDR3 is 13 residues long. Here the CDR3 DNA reads TGTGCCAGCTCACCGGGCCTTAATGAAAAACTGTTTTTT. Its protein is CASSPGLNEKLFF.

The chain is built from TRBV7-2 and TRBJ1-2; 9 bases agree with TRBD1. Germline loops: CDR1 SGHTA, CDR2 FQGNSA. Trimming took 1 base from V and 4 from J; bases not matched to a gene: 4. The CDR3 has 15 residues. DNA of the CDR3: TGTGCCAGCAGCTTAGTGGTGGGACAGGGCTATGGCTACACCTTC. Translated: CASSLVVGQGYGYTF.

A few counts support this clone. The chain is built from TRBV7-2 and TRBJ1-2, with TRBD1 as a possible D gene (5 bases). Germline assignment: CDR1 SGHTA and CDR2 FQGNSA. Trimming stripped 2 bases from V and 4 bases from J, with 20 bases between. The CDR3 covers 17 residues. The CDR3: CASSLRGTGDGAYGYTF. The CDR3 DNA follows: TGTGCCAGCAGCTTACGAGGGACGGGGGACGGGGCCTATGGCTACACCTTC.

This clone was detected once. This chain joins TRBV5-8 and TRBJ2-7; weak D call: TRBD1 (6 bases). This CDR3 has 15 residues. Germline CDR1 SGHTS, CDR2 YDEGEE. V was pared by 0 bases and J by 2 bases, with 12 bases between. CDR3 loop: CASSLASRGTYEQYF. For the CDR3, the DNA is TGTGCCAGCAGCTTGGCATCTAGGGGGACCTACGAGCAGTACTTC.

The table lists this clone with a few counts. V gene TRBV5-8 combines with J gene TRBJ2-2; 9 bases line up with TRBD2. From germline, CDR1 is SGHTS and CDR2 YDEGEE. This CDR3 spans 16 amino acids. The ends lost 0 bases at V and 1 base at J; junction bases unmatched: 1. The CDR3 nucleotides are TGTGCCAGCAGCTTGGGGACTAGCGTGAACACCGGGGAGCTGTTTTTT. Translating gives CASSLGTSVNTGELFF.

In nucleotides, the CDR3 is TGTGCCAGCAGTGAATCCGGGAGGCGGTATGAAAAACTGTTTTTT. Protein sequence: CASSESGRRYEKLFF. This rearrangement joins TRBV25-1 to TRBJ1-4, with D unresolved. The CDR3 is made up of 15 amino acids. Trimming stripped 1 base from V and 6 bases from J, with 12 bases between. CDR1 and CDR2 (germline): MGHDK, SYGVNS.

V gene TRBV7-8 combines with J gene TRBJ2-2, with D possibly being TRBD1 (5 bases). Per the germline V gene, CDR1 is SGHVS and CDR2 is FQNEAQ. The CDR3 loop spans 15 amino acids. The V end lost 0 bases, the J end lost 7 bases, and 12 bases lay between the germline ends. CDR3 amino acids: CASSLAGQGGGELFF. In DNA form, the CDR3 reads TGTGCCAGCAGCTTAGCGGGGCAGGGCGGCGGGGAGCTGTTTTTT.

The sample holds one count of this clone. CDR3 sequence: CASRVSGGSRPWYF. The CDR3 DNA sequence: TGCGCCAGCAGGGTTAGCGGGGGGTCCCGGCCCTGGTATTTT. The V call is TRBV4-1, the J call TRBJ2-3, with 10 bases aligning to TRBD2. This CDR3 comprises 14 residues. In germline, CDR1 is MGHRA, CDR2 YSYEKL. The V and J ends lost 6 bases and 14 bases, in that order; junction bases with no gene match: 14.

This chain links TRBV2 with TRBJ2-1; D may be TRBD2 (5 bases). V shed 5 bases and J shed 0 bases, with 8 bases lying between them. CDR3 length equals 14 residues. Per the germline V gene, CDR1 is SNHLY and CDR2 is FYNNEI. The DNA for the CDR3 is TGTGCCAGCAGTCTGACTATCTCCTACAATGAGCAGTTCTTC. This gives the protein CASSLTISYNEQFF.

A remark on this clone: One junction end disagrees with the germline gene, perhaps due to a read error. The chain links TRBV7-9 to TRBJ2-7, with TRBD1 matching 8 bases. Looked up from germline, CDR1 is SEHNR and CDR2 is FQNEAQ (reference sequence). The CDR3 extends over 15 amino acids. The CDR3 DNA reads TGTGCCAGCAGCTTAGATTTAGGGACAGGACTTGTGCGAGACTTC. Translating gives CASSLDLGTGLVRDF. Full variable domain (missing parts from reference TRBV7-9 and TRBJ2-7): DTGVSQNPRHKITKRGQNVTFRCDPISEHNRLYWYRQTLGQGPEFLTYFQNEAQLEKSRLLSDRFSAERPKGSFSTLEIQRTEQGDSAMYLCASSLDLGTGLVRDFGPGTRLTVT.

The chain links TRBV5-5 to TRBJ1-2; a possible D gene is TRBD1 (5 bases). In germline, CDR1 is SGHKS, CDR2 YYEKEE (reference sequence). Trimming shortened V by 1 base and J by 3 bases, and 19 bases separated the two germline ends. This CDR3 is built from 17 residues. The CDR3 DNA reads as TGTGCCAGCAGCTTGCTTCGGGGACTGTTTGAGGACTATGGCTACACCTTC. Translated, it gives CASSLLRGLFEDYGYTF.

This chain joins TRBV27 and TRBJ2-7; TRBD1 aligns across 9 bases. This CDR3 is 16 amino acids long. Germline trimming cut 6 bases from V and 3 bases from J; bases unmatched to any gene: 12. Germline-derived CDR1 and CDR2 are MNHEY and SMNVEV (reference sequence). This CDR3 reads CASSSTRPGQGYEQYF. The CDR3 DNA reads TGTGCCAGCAGCTCCACCCGCCCGGGACAGGGCTACGAGCAGTACTTC.

Written as DNA, the CDR3 is TGTGCCAGCAGCTTTGGGAGGGGACCCTATAATTCACCCCTCCACTTT. Residues: CASSFGRGPYNSPLHF. The chain joins TRBV7-8 to TRBJ1-6; D may be TRBD1 (5 bases). The V end was cut by 3 bases, the J end by 2 bases, with 11 bases between. The V gene's germline CDR1 is SGHVS and CDR2 FQNEAQ. The CDR3 totals 16 residues.

The V and J genes are TRBV29-1 and TRBJ2-5, with no clear D. V was shortened by 7 bases and J by 4 bases, with 13 bases between the two germline ends. The CDR3 has 12 residues. Germline CDR1 and CDR2: SQVTM and ANQGSEA. CDR3 in amino acids: CSGAGQRETQYF. The CDR3, as DNA: TGCAGCGGCGCCGGTCAGCGAGAGACCCAGTACTTC.

A single count supports this clone. The rearrangement uses TRBV27 and TRBJ2-7, with 11 bases identical to TRBD2. The V gene end was trimmed by 8 bases and the J gene end by 5 bases; junction bases not matched to a gene: 11. The CDR3 has 15 residues. Germline V lookup: CDR1 MNHEY, CDR2 SMNVEV (reference sequence). The CDR3 DNA is TGTGCCAGCGGACAATTAGCGGGAGGGCAAGACGAGCAGTACTTC. It specifies CASGQLAGGQDEQYF.

At least ten counts were recorded for this clone. CDR3 nucleotides: TGTGCCAGCACCGACGGACGGACAGGGGCCTACAATGAGCAGTTCTTC. It is translated as CASTDGRTGAYNEQFF. J is TRBJ2-1 and V is TRBV6-6, with TRBD1 identical over 9 bases. Unmatched junction bases numbered 9, after V lost 7 bases and J lost 2 bases. The CDR3 is made up of 16 amino acids. Germline CDR1 reads MNHNY; CDR2 reads SVGAGI (reference sequence).

The V gene is TRBV7-2, the J gene TRBJ1-1, with no clear D. The CDR3 is made up of 14 amino acids. Germline-derived CDR1 and CDR2 are SGHTA and FQGNSA. V shed 5 bases and J shed 4 bases, with 14 bases lying between them. DNA of the CDR3: TGTGCCAGCAGCCCGAGACCGGGGAGCACTGAAGCTTTCTTT. Encoded protein: CASSPRPGSTEAFF.

The V call is TRBV6-1, the J call TRBJ1-6; D gene ambiguous. This CDR3 comprises 17 residues. V was clipped by 0 bases and J by 6 bases, with 15 bases between them. Germline V gives CDR1 MNHNS, CDR2 SASEGT. CDR3 DNA sequence: TGTGCCAGCAGTGAAGCGTCAGGAACAGCCTCTAATTCACCCCTCCACTTT. Amino acids: CASSEASGTASNSPLHF.

This chain connects TRBV10-3 to TRBJ1-2, with TRBD1 as a possible D gene (6 bases). Germline assignment: CDR1 ENHRY and CDR2 SYGVKD. This CDR3 has 12 residues. The germline V and J ends were trimmed by 10 bases and 4 bases, with 13 bases remaining between them. Here the CDR3 reads CATQEGGYGYTF. The CDR3, as DNA: TGTGCCACCCAGGAAGGGGGCTATGGCTACACCTTC.

This clone was picked up one time. V is TRBV18 and J is TRBJ1-2; 11 bases map to TRBD1. The germline V gene has CDR1 KGHSH and CDR2 LQKENI. J gave up 8 bases and V 5 bases, and 13 bases lay outside the gene matches. The CDR3 loop spans 16 amino acids. The CDR3 sequence is CASSENSGTGGEGYTF. CDR3 bases: TGTGCCAGCTCAGAAAATTCCGGGACAGGGGGTGAAGGCTACACCTTC.